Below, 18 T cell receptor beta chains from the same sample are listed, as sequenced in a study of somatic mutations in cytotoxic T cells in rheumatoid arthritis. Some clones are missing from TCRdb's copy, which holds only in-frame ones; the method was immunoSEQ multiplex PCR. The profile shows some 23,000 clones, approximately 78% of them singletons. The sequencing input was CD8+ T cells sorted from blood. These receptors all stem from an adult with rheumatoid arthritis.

This CDR3 is CASSPVGGGRLDNEQFF. For the CDR3, the DNA is TGTGCCAGCAGCCCTGTAGGGGGGGGCCGTTTGGACAATGAGCAGTTCTTC. The rearrangement uses TRBV7-6 and TRBJ2-1, with D maybe TRBD2 (7 bases). V was cut by 5 bases and J by 5 bases, with 22 bases left in between. This CDR3 spans 17 amino acids. Per the germline V gene, CDR1 is SGHVS and CDR2 is FNYEAQ.

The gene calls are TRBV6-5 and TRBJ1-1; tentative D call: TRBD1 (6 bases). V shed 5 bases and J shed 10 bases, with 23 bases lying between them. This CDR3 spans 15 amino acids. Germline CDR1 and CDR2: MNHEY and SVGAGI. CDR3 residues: CASSRITGTAIPAFF. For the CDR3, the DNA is TGTGCCAGCAGTCGTATTACAGGGACCGCCATTCCAGCTTTCTTT.

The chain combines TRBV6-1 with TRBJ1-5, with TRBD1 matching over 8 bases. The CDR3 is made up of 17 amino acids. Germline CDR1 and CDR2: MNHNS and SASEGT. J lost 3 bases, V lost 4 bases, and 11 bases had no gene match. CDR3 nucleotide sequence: TGTGCCAGCAGTGGCTCTGGACAGGGCGTTCTCAATCAGCCCCAGCATTTT. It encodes CASSGSGQGVLNQPQHF.

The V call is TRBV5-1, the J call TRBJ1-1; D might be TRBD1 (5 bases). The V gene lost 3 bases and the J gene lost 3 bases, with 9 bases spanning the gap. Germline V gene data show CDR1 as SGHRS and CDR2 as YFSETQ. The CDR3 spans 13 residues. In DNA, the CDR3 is TGCGCCAGCAGCTCGAGGGACCACACTGAAGCTTTCTTT. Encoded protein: CASSSRDHTEAFF.

Here the CDR3 reads CASSLGGDEAFF. The DNA for the CDR3 is TGTGCCAGCAGCTTAGGGGGAGATGAAGCTTTCTTT. The chain uses TRBV7-8 and TRBJ1-1; D is ambiguous. This CDR3 contains 12 residues. CDR1 is SGHVS and CDR2 is FQNEAQ in the germline V gene. The V end lost 1 base, the J end lost 7 bases, and 7 bases lay between the germline ends.

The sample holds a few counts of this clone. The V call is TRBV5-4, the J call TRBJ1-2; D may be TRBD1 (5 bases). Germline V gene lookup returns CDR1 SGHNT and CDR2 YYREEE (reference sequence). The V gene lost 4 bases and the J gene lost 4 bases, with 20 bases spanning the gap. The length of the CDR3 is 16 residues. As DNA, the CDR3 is TGTGCCAGCAGCCTTCATCCTAAGGACACTTCCTATGGCTACACCTTC. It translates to CASSLHPKDTSYGYTF.

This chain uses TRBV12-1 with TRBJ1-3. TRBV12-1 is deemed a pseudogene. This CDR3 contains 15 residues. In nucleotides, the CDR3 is TGTGCCAGCAGCCAAAGGAACTCAGCTGGAAACACCATATATTTT. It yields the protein CASSQRNSAGNTIYF.

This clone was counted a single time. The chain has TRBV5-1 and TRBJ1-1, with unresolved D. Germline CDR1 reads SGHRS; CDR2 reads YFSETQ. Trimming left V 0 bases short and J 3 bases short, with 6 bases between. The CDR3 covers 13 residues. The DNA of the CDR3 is TGCGCCAGCAGCTTGGTGACCGACACTGAAGCTTTCTTT. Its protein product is CASSLVTDTEAFF. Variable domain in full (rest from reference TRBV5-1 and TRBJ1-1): KAGVTQTPRYLIKTRGQQVTLSCSPISGHRSVSWYQQTPGQGLQFLFEYFSETQRNKGNFPGRFSGRQFSNSRSEMNVSTLELGDSALYLCASSLVTDTEAFFGQGTRLTVV.

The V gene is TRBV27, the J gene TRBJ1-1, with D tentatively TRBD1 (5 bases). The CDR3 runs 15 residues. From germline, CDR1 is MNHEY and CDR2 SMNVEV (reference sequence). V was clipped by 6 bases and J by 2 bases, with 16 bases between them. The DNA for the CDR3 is TGTGCCAGCAGCCTACTCCTTGGGGCAAACACTGAAGCTTTCTTT. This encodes CASSLLLGANTEAFF.

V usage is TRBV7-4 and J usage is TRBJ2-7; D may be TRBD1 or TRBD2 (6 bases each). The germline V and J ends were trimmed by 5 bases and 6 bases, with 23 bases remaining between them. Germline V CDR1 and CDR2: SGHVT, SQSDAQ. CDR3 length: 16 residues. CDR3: CASSTYCGGLYCEQYF. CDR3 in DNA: TGTGCCAGCAGCACTTACTGTGGGGGGCTATACTGCGAGCAGTACTTC.

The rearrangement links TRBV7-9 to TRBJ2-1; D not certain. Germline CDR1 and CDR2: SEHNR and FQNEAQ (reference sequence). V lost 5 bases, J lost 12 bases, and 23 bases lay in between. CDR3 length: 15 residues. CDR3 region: CASSPATGPDKVQFF. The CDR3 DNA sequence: TGTGCCAGCAGCCCGGCGACTGGACCCGATAAGGTGCAGTTCTTC.

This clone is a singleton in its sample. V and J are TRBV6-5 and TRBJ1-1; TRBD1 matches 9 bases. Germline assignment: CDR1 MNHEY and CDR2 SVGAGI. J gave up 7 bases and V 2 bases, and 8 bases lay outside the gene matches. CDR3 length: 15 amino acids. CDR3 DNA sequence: TGTGCCAGCAGTTACGGGACAGGGTCCCCTGATGAAGCTTTCTTT. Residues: CASSYGTGSPDEAFF.

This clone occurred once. For the CDR3, the DNA is TGTGCCAGCAGCGAGACGGACTACTCGTACTACGAGCAGTACTTC. It encodes CASSETDYSYYEQYF. J is TRBJ2-7 and V is TRBV7-8, with D perhaps matching TRBD2 (6 bases). The CDR3 consists of 15 residues. V was pared by 5 bases and J by 3 bases, with 17 bases between. Per the germline V gene, CDR1 is SGHVS and CDR2 is FQNEAQ.

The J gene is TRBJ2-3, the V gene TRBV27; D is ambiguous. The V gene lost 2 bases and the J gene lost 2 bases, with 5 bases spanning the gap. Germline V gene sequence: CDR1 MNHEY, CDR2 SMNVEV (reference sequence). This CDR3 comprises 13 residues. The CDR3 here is CASSLAPTDTQYF. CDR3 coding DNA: TGTGCCAGCAGTTTAGCCCCCACAGATACGCAGTATTTT.

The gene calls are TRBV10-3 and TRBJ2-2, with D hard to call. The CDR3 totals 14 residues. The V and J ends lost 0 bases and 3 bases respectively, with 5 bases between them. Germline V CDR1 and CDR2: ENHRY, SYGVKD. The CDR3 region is CAISESPDTGELFF. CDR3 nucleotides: TGTGCCATCAGTGAGTCGCCCGACACCGGGGAGCTGTTTTTT.

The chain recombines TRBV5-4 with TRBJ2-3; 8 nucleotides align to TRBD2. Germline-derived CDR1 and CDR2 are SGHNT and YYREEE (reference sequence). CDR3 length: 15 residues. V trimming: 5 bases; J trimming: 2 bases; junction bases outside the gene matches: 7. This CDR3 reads CASSPWRGDTDTQYF. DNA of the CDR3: TGTGCCAGCAGTCCGTGGCGGGGGGACACAGATACGCAGTATTTT.

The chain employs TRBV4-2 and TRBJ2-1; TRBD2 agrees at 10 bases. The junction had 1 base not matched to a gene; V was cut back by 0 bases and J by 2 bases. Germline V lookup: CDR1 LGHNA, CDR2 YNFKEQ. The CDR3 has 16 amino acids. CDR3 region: CASSQDGTSAYNEQFF. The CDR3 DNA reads TGTGCCAGCAGCCAAGATGGGACTAGCGCCTACAATGAGCAGTTCTTC.

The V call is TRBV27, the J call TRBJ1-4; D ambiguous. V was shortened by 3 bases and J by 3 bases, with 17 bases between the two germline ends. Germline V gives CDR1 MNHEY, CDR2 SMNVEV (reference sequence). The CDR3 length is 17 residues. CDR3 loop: CASSFLGPGGANEKLFF. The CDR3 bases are TGTGCCAGCAGTTTCCTTGGACCTGGTGGGGCTAATGAAAAACTGTTTTTT. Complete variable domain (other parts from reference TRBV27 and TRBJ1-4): EAQVTQNPRYLITVTGKKLTVTCSQNMNHEYMSWYRQDPGLGLRQIYYSMNVEVTDKGDVPEGYKVSRKEKRNFPLILESPSPNQTSLYFCASSFLGPGGANEKLFFGSGTQLSVL.